Below, one T cell receptor (beta chain) is given with its context. Looked up from germline, CDR1 is SEHNR and CDR2 is FQNEAQ (reference sequence). V was trimmed by 5 bases and J by 2 bases, leaving 12 bases between them. The CDR3 spans 14 residues. These data are taken from a study of blood T cell repertoires in COVID-19. Original methodology: Reference gene primer amplification yielded estimated nucleated cell counts. Data came from immunoSEQ multiplex PCR; TCRdb stores just in-frame clones and leaves some out. The V and J calls and the clone size are those of that table, but D and trimming were determined from the DNA. The table lists 80,000 or so clones, about 86% of them singletons, with roughly a sixth in the top ten.

Specimen: peripheral blood. This sequence joins TRBV7-9 and TRBJ1-2; the D gene is possibly TRBD1 (6 bases). This TCR was recovered from a human donor in a cohort sampled during active COVID-19. The CDR3 loop is CASSLDSLNYGYTF. DNA for the CDR3: TGTGCCAGCAGCCTGGACAGTTTAAACTATGGCTACACCTTC.